The source of this T cell receptor (beta chain) is a study of T cell responses to AZD1222 COVID-19 vaccine. Both about-4-week and about-12-week second-dose recipients were combined. Repertoires were generated with immunoSEQ multiplex PCR, while TCRdb's copy carries only in-frame clones and drops some. The data contain roughly 84,000 clones, about 83% of them singletons. As concerns this clone: Its antigen remains unknown.

The CDR3 consists of 14 residues. Trimming removed 6 bases at V and 8 bases at J, with 15 bases between. Germline V gene lookup returns CDR1 SGHRS and CDR2 YFSETQ. Points from the study as a whole: Targeting of unmutated variant regions was reportedly seen in nearly half of spike-specific TCRs. Seropositive AZD1222 recipients at baseline numbered only six or seven. CD4 TCRs covered the whole spike, strongest at regions 160-218 and 743-854.

The source is an adult who received the AZD1222 COVID-19 vaccine. This specimen was peripheral blood, taken 28 days after the second AZD1222 dose. The rearrangement uses TRBV5-1 and TRBJ1-6; D is unclear. The CDR3 region has the DNA TGCGCCAGCAACTCTGGGCTTGGGGATTCACCCCTCCACTTT. It is translated as CASNSGLGDSPLHF.